Listed below are T cell receptor beta chains from one sample, sequenced in a study of T cells in Graves' hyperthyroidism and ophthalmopathy. TCRdb re-analysed the multiplex PCR reads in MiXCR, keeping a single row per CDR3 protein. The repertoire has around 350,000 distinct CDR3 sequences, over 15% of them found once; the top ten carry around 4%. The sample consisted of blood. All receptors come from a woman under 30 with Graves' hyperthyroidism. The CDR3 runs from the conserved cysteine through the conserved F or W. Fields, in order: J gene, clone size, V gene, D gene, CDR3 protein, CDR3 DNA. A D gene is named only where the DNA matches it firmly. Rows may omit the clone size; those that give it use once, few, many or a size class.

>TRBJ1-5|.|TRBV28|.
CVCRTYRVGGNQPQHF
TGTGTCTGCAGGACTTACAGGGTGGGGGGCAATCAGCCCCAGCATTTT
>TRBJ1-1|many|TRBV29-1|.
CSGGRNTEAFF
TGCAGCGGGGGCCGGAACACTGAAGCTTTCTTT
>TRBJ2-5|many|TRBV4-2|TRBD2
CASSQRASGGEETQYF
TGTGCCAGCAGTCAGAGGGCTAGCGGGGGGGAAGAGACCCAGTACTTC
>TRBJ1-6|many|TRBV27|.
CASSFFRDSPLHF
TGTGCCAGCAGTTTCTTCCGGGATTCACCCCTCCACTTT
>TRBJ2-5|many|TRBV20-1|.
CSARKDETQYF
TGCAGTGCTAGAAAAGATGAGACCCAGTACTTC
>TRBJ2-7|many|TRBV6-1|TRBD1
CASMTGGLLKEQYF
TGTGCCAGCATGACAGGGGGTCTTCTCAAAGAGCAGTACTTC
>TRBJ2-6|many|TRBV5-1|TRBD1
CASSWAGTGSAGANVLTF
TGCGCCAGCAGCTGGGCCGGGACAGGGTCCGCTGGGGCCAATGTCCTGACTTTC
>TRBJ2-2|many|TRBV4-2|TRBD2
CASSPHERGAPRLRELFF
TGTGCCAGCAGCCCCCACGAGCGGGGGGCCCCACGTCTCCGGGAGCTGTTTTTT
>TRBJ2-5|.|TRBV11-1|TRBD2
CASSPETRTSGQETQYF
TGTGCCAGCAGCCCCGAAACGAGAACTAGCGGCCAAGAGACCCAGTACTTC
>TRBJ1-2|many|TRBV12-3/TRBV12-4|TRBD1
CASSRRQGDGYTF
TGTGCCAGCAGCCGCCGACAGGGTGATGGCTACACCTTC
>TRBJ2-2|.|TRBV6-2/TRBV6-3|.
CASSYLETGELFF
TGTGCCAGCAGTTACCTGGAAACCGGGGAGCTGTTTTTT
>TRBJ1-3|many|TRBV28|.
CASSRLGTAGNTIYF
TGTGCCAGCAGCCGCTTAGGAACGGCTGGAAACACCATATATTTT
>TRBJ2-7|many|TRBV6-5|.
CASSYPGTSLEQYF
TGTGCCAGCAGTTATCCCGGGACAAGTCTCGAGCAGTACTTC
>TRBJ2-5|few|TRBV28|.
CASSLTGPETQYF
TGTGCCAGCAGTTTAACAGGACCAGAGACCCAGTACTTC
>TRBJ2-7|many|TRBV12-3/TRBV12-4|TRBD2
CASSLGFGVSGGSYEQYF
TGTGCCAGCAGTTTAGGGTTTGGTGTGAGCGGGGGATCCTACGAGCAGTACTTC
>TRBJ1-5|many|TRBV6-2/TRBV6-3|.
CASNDPGEGNQPQHF
TGTGCCAGCAACGATCCCGGTGAGGGCAATCAGCCCCAGCATTTT
>TRBJ2-2|many|TRBV12-3/TRBV12-4|.
CASSWAGELFF
TGTGCCAGCAGTTGGGCCGGGGAGCTGTTTTTT
>TRBJ1-2|.|TRBV9|.
CASSVATSGGYTF
TGTGCCAGCAGCGTGGCTACTTCAGGGGGCTACACCTTC
>TRBJ2-2|few|TRBV6-1|.
CASRTTGGGELFF
TGTGCCAGCAGGACCACAGGCGGCGGGGAGCTGTTTTTT
>TRBJ1-1|once|TRBV12-3/TRBV12-4|.
CASSFLYGTEACF
TGTGCCAGCAGTTTTTTGTACGGCACTGAAGCGTGCTTT
>TRBJ1-3|few|TRBV9|.
CASSGRTGSGNTIYF
TGTGCCAGCAGCGGTCGAACAGGCTCTGGAAACACCATATATTTT
>TRBJ2-2|.|TRBV6-5|TRBD1
CASSSGGADAGELFF
TGTGCCAGCAGTTCAGGGGGCGCGGACGCCGGGGAGCTGTTTTTT
>TRBJ1-1|many|TRBV7-9|.
CASSFGDNQAFF
TGTGCCAGCAGCTTCGGCGACAACCAAGCTTTCTTT
>TRBJ1-1|many|TRBV29-1|.
CSVEGEAGQMNTEAFF
TGCAGCGTTGAAGGGGAGGCCGGACAAATGAACACTGAAGCTTTCTTT
>TRBJ2-2|.|TRBV7-8|TRBD2
CASSLDGGGFVGELFF
TGTGCCAGCAGCTTAGACGGCGGGGGGTTCGTCGGGGAGCTGTTTTTT
>TRBJ2-7|.|TRBV6-1|.
CASSSRLAEGYEQYF
TGTGCCAGCAGCAGTCGGCTCGCGGAGGGCTACGAGCAGTACTTC
>TRBJ2-7|.|TRBV5-1|.
CASRSLRGKSYEQYF
TGCGCCAGCAGGTCACTCAGGGGTAAATCCTACGAGCAGTACTTC
>TRBJ1-1|many|TRBV4-1|TRBD1
CASSLFPGQGGEAFF
TGCGCCAGCAGCCTATTCCCGGGACAGGGGGGTGAAGCTTTCTTT
>TRBJ2-5|many|TRBV12-3/TRBV12-4|TRBD2
CASTLAGGLQETQYF
TGTGCCAGCACCTTAGCGGGGGGGCTACAAGAGACCCAGTACTTC
>TRBJ2-5|.|TRBV7-2|.
CASSFGGAQYF
TGTGCCAGCAGCTTTGGAGGAGCCCAGTACTTC
>TRBJ1-2|many|TRBV6-1|TRBD1
CASSTTETGVYGYTF
TGTGCCAGCAGTACAACGGAGACAGGGGTTTATGGCTACACCTTC
>TRBJ2-7|many|TRBV5-1|.
CASSLARGRGSYEQYF
TGCGCCAGCAGCTTGGCCAGGGGACGGGGGAGCTACGAGCAGTACTTC
>TRBJ1-5|many|TRBV6-5|.
CASSGTENQPQHF
TGTGCCAGCAGCGGGACGGAAAATCAGCCCCAGCATTTT
>TRBJ2-7|many|TRBV20-1|TRBD2
CSAETSGGYEQYF
TGCAGTGCTGAAACTAGCGGGGGGTACGAGCAGTACTTC
>TRBJ1-1|many|TRBV20-1|.
CSARSLSTDEAFF
TGCAGTGCTAGAAGTCTGTCCACCGATGAAGCTTTCTTT
>TRBJ1-2|many|TRBV10-2|.
CASTPDGVRYGYTF
TGCGCCAGCACTCCGGACGGAGTTCGCTATGGCTACACCTTC
>TRBJ2-7|.|TRBV5-5|.
CASSLGPLEYF
TGTGCCAGCAGCTTGGGGCCTTTGGAGTACTTC
>TRBJ2-7|.|TRBV6-1|.
CASSDGDGAYEQYF
TGTGCCAGCAGTGACGGGGACGGGGCCTACGAGCAGTACTTC
>TRBJ2-2|.|TRBV7-3|.
CASSLTVATGELFF
TGTGCCAGCAGCTTAACGGTAGCCACCGGGGAGCTGTTTTTT
>TRBJ1-1|many|TRBV5-5|TRBD1
CASSLLGQGRGPEAFF
TGTGCCAGCAGCTTGTTGGGACAGGGGCGTGGTCCTGAAGCTTTCTTT
>TRBJ2-6|many|TRBV2|.
CASSEGGGLGANVLTF
TGTGCCAGCAGTGAAGGCGGGGGCCTTGGGGCCAACGTCCTGACTTTC
>TRBJ1-5|many|TRBV7-9|.
CASSLGGRDQPQHF
TGTGCCAGCAGCTTAGGCGGTCGCGATCAGCCCCAGCATTTT
>TRBJ1-1|many|TRBV4-2|.
CASSQGLGREAFF
TGTGCCAGCAGCCAAGGATTGGGGCGTGAAGCTTTCTTT
>TRBJ2-2|many|TRBV28|.
CASSLKAVNTGELFF
TGTGCCAGCAGTTTAAAAGCGGTGAACACCGGGGAGCTGTTTTTT
>TRBJ1-5|few|TRBV5-1|.
CASRPGTRSNQPQHF
TGCGCCAGCAGACCAGGGACACGGTCCAATCAGCCCCAGCATTTT
>TRBJ1-1|many|TRBV6-1|.
CASSVQAFF
TGTGCCAGCAGTGTGCAGGCTTTCTTT
>TRBJ1-2|many|TRBV5-1|.
CASSLGGADGYTF
TGCGCCAGCAGCTTGGGGGGGGCGGATGGCTACACCTTC
>TRBJ2-7|many|TRBV6-1|.
CASSEAGRQYF
TGTGCCAGCAGTGAAGCAGGACGGCAGTACTTC
>TRBJ1-6|.|TRBV6-1|.
CASSGDRTYLNSPLHF
TGTGCCAGCAGTGGAGACCGGACGTACCTTAATTCACCCCTCCACTTT
>TRBJ1-3|many|TRBV10-3|.
CAISQSGVSGNTIYF
TGTGCCATCAGTCAGTCGGGGGTCTCTGGAAACACCATATATTTT